This T cell receptor (beta chain) stems from a study of shared clonotypes between healthy human individuals. General observations from the study: There were few donors, and this limited the genetic and exposure-history diversity represented.

Germline V lookup: CDR1 LNHDA, CDR2 SQIVND (reference sequence). This CDR3 contains 15 residues. V shed 3 bases, J shed 5 bases, and the junction held 9 bases outside the gene matches. The table came from immunoSEQ multiplex PCR; TCRdb's copy has only in-frame clones and leaves some out. The sample lists some 2,500,000 clones, over 85% occurring once. On this clone: Its antigen is as yet unknown.

This chain uses TRBV19 with TRBJ2-5; 7 bases agree with TRBD2. The sequenced sample consisted of naive CD4+ T cells from PBMCs. Subset: CD45RA+ positively selected. The sequence was obtained from a man aged 18 to 29 in good health. Some clones in this sample may be carry-over from other donors' samples. This chain's CDR3 is CASSMRGRTMETQYF. DNA for the CDR3: TGTGCCAGTAGTATGCGCGGGAGAACGATGGAGACCCAGTACTTC.